This T cell receptor beta chain emerged from a study of blood T cells in healthy people across ages. Remarks on this clonotype: The target antigen is unknown.

Germline V gene sequence: CDR1 DFQATT, CDR2 SNEGSKA (reference sequence). This CDR3 comprises 15 residues. V was shortened by 1 base and J by 4 bases, with 15 bases between the two germline ends. Whole-study findings and limits: Donors of long life had a larger count of naive CD4+ cells and greater diversity than aged donors.

It was with a sample-barcoded 5' primer and a J-beta primer mix that a second PCR of about 6 to 11 cycles was run. Through a template-switch adaptor with 12 random nucleotides, each cDNA molecule received a tag. TCRdb reprocessed the 5' RACE reads via MiXCR and lists one record per CDR3 protein. The sample lists some 860,000 distinct CDR3 sequences; just over 55% were seen once. This sequence was found in a man aged 35 to 55 in good health. V usage is TRBV20-1 and J usage is TRBJ2-3, with D tentatively TRBD2 (5 bases). Sequenced input: blood. In nucleotides, the CDR3 is TGCAGTGCTAGAGGGGCTTTAACGAGGGCAGATACGCAGTATTTT. As protein: CSARGALTRADTQYF.